This T cell receptor (beta chain) was observed in a study of T-cell reconstitution after alpha-beta-depleted transplantation in children. The V gene's germline CDR1 is SGHAT and CDR2 FQDESV (reference sequence). V shed 5 bases, J shed 9 bases, and the junction held 12 bases outside the gene matches. The length of the CDR3 is 15 residues. Unique molecular identifiers were incorporated when the TCRbeta library was constructed. TCRdb fed the PCR reads into MiXCR, producing one record per CDR3 protein. Here the sample spans around 500,000 distinct CDR3 sequences, roughly an eighth being singletons. The chain combines TRBV11-1 with TRBJ2-1; 8 bases line up with TRBD1. This sequence was found in a human donor who donated a stem cell graft to a child with combined immunodeficiency. Material: PBMCs from the stem cell graft donor, obtained from the stem cell graft. For the CDR3, the DNA is TGTGCCAGCAGCCCGTGGGACAGGCCCACCAGTGAGCAGTTCTTC. Translation: CASSPWDRPTSEQFF.